This T cell receptor (beta chain) was captured in a study of beta chain features in type 1 diabetes. Trimming at V came to 2 bases and at J to 5 bases, leaving 5 bases not matched to a gene. The length of the CDR3 is 14 residues. CDR1 KGHSH and CDR2 LQKENI come from the germline V gene. CD4+ naive, central memory, regulatory and stem cell-like memory cells were sorted via CD45RO/CCR7/CD25/CD127/CD95/CD27. This clone was recorded a few times. What it binds is unknown. What was sequenced were expressed TCRB transcripts, since all of the isolated RNA had been reverse transcribed. Here immunoSEQ multiplex PCR was the method, and the copy in TCRdb shows in-frame clones only, minus some. The sample lists about 48,000 clones; under 50% were seen once. Notes on the study in general: A potential PCR bias toward shorter templates would be equal in patient and control samples. All four CD4+ subsets of Type 1 diabetes patients contained TCRB CDR3s that were moderately but significantly shorter.

The receptor's source is a man aged 30 to 45 with type 1 diabetes. V is TRBV18 and J is TRBJ1-1; 7 nucleotides agree with TRBD1. What was sequenced was Tregs from blood. CDR3 in amino acids: CASSPTGVETEAFF. CDR3 nucleotide sequence: TGTGCCAGCTCACCAACAGGGGTCGAGACTGAAGCTTTCTTT. The whole variable domain, filled in from reference TRBV18 and TRBJ1-1, reads NAGVMQNPRHLVRRRGQEARLRCSPMKGHSHVYWYRQLPEEGLKFMVYLQKENIIDESGMPKERFSAEFPKEGPSILRIQQVVRGDSAAYFCASSPTGVETEAFFGQGTRLTVV.